This TCR beta chain originates from a study of cytomegalovirus exposure and HLA in healthy donors (dated by TCRdb to the late 2010s). In terms of the full investigation: An earlier analysis of some 600 of the donors reported about 300 Gb of sequence data and 100 million to 120 million unique TCR beta sequences obtained from 180 million or so T cells. Roughly 300 gigabases of sequencing data and about 92 million unique TCR sequences made up an early release that covered approximately 620 HLA-typed donors. Of the roughly 390 genotyped donors, 70% to 90% were placed in the genetic ancestry cluster associated with self-reported Caucasian donors. The aim of the study was to test whether cataloging public T cell receptors could identify signatures of past pathogen exposure. The study profiled the T cell repertoires of some 610 subjects by immunosequencing and related them to cytomegalovirus serostatus. Along with the approximately 650-subject first cohort, a separate validation cohort of over a hundred different subjects was used. To predict cytomegalovirus infection status, the study combined high-throughput TCR immunosequencing, statistical association of individual TCRs with disease status, and machine learning. In a later analysis, previously published TCR beta repertoires from hundreds of donors were re-analyzed and high-resolution HLA genotyping was added so that TCR occurrence patterns could be studied. The later analysis used no new phenotypic data to find candidate immune exposures, relying instead on TCR beta sequences and their occurrence across donors. To decide whether each TCR beta V gene segment behaved as functional or pseudogenic, an earlier analysis of several hundred of the donors relied on high-throughput TCR beta sequencing. Donor age, sex, ethnicity and CMV serostatus were compiled together with the repertoire data. A later genetic analysis used genome-wide SNP genotypes for about three fifths of the 666 donors, treating that subset as a discovery cohort. Every repertoire in the discovery cohort had been generated on one and the same sequencing platform. HLA typing included class I and class II loci at four-digit resolution. The number of typed donors differed by locus: about 620-640 for A, B, C, DRB1 and DQB1; about 520 for DQA1; approximately 600 for DPA1; and some 450 for DPB1. Roughly 5 DR-DQ haplotypes were handled as single units for association and clustering because linkage in the cohort was strong. On average, approximately 250,000 unique TCR beta nucleotide sequences were sequenced per donor among 398 genotyped donors of the cohort, with approximately 18% of those sequences being non-productive.

The cohort comprised some 730 healthy bone marrow donors. All cohort members were sampled while nominally healthy, although unrecorded immune exposures were likely present. The donor tested CMV seronegative, placing the donor among the 350 to 400 seronegative members of the cohort. A peripheral blood sample was provided by each donor, and peripheral blood mononuclear cells were used for TCR beta sequencing. The Qiagen DNeasy Blood Extraction Kit was used to extract genomic DNA from the blood cell samples. In regard to this clone: Its target antigen remains unknown. One junction end does not reproduce the germline sequence, and a read error may be involved.

Here is what the overall study found, with its caveats: According to a later genetic analysis, donors in an Asian-associated ancestry cluster had fewer N-insertions in productive TCRs than the approximately 630-donor mean. The authors suggested that the approach could potentially be generalized to other disease states and immunological phenotypes. The classifier was reported to diagnose cytomegalovirus status with high specificity and sensitivity in both the original cohort and the validation cohort. A cluster of highly shared sequence variants was judged likely to represent a technical artifact of the sequencing pipeline. Compared with equally common non-associated chains, HLA-associated TCR beta chains in a later analysis were more clonally expanded and had lower generation probabilities. In a later analysis, TCR association rates were found to vary across HLA loci, with the most associated TCRs seen for DRB1 alleles and the fewest for HLA-C alleles. Because some donors lacked HLA typing at each locus, the association tests relied only on the typed subset. Linkage disequilibrium might explain the correlated functional status among segregating V segments, but an unknown experimental factor could not be excluded. A further reported finding was that TCR beta sequences accurately predicted the HLA-A and HLA-B alleles for most subjects in the first cohort. Strong co-occurrence of HLA alleles, especially DR and DQ, made assigning TCR associations to individual alleles difficult. CMV serostatus was the only immune exposure information available for the cohort. Some IMGT-functional V segments, including TRBV6-2 and TRBV6-3, could not be distinguished by the 87-base-pair reads and were therefore excluded. In the study, roughly 160 TCR beta chains were listed as associated with cytomegalovirus. In an earlier analysis of some 500 of the donors, most TCR beta V segments were observed in productive rearrangements about 87% or about 30% of the time, broadly matching IMGT annotations. While some public TCRs were present in many individuals, most TCR sequences turned up only very rarely across donors. A few of the identified cytomegalovirus-associated TCR beta chains were confirmed in vitro to be specific for cytomegalovirus antigens. Because counts were too low, roughly 16 rarely observed V segments, including chromosome 9 orphons, were excluded from the earlier analysis of 587 of the donors. Several of the top co-occurrence clusters appeared to be linked to parvovirus B19, influenza, CMV and Epstein-Barr virus, according to a later analysis. V-gene and J-gene trimming of TCR beta chains was associated with a missense DCLRE1C variant in a later genetic analysis, and the association was replicated in an independent cohort. Roughly uniform sequencing depth across donors was assumed in presence/absence analyses, although this assumption may not hold. Only TCR beta chains were sequenced in this cohort, and the absence of alpha or paired-chain data limited detectable features. A later analysis associated about 16,000 TCR beta sequences with specific HLA alleles at a false discovery rate of 0.05. In a later analysis, most CMV-associated TCR beta chains were found to appear HLA-restricted, with HLA associations seemingly driven largely by CMV exposure.

Sequences SEHNR (CDR1) and FQNEAQ (CDR2) are obtained from the germline V gene (reference sequence). The CDR3 has 16 amino acids, counting the end cysteine and phenylalanine. Only the CDR3 DNA is retained, 48 bases long and in frame from the first base. Libraries were made using the immunoSEQ multiplex PCR assay. The multiplex PCR relied on a mix of 60 forward primers for TCR Vbeta segments and 13 reverse primers for TCR Jbeta segments. Amplification of the CDR3 region of rearranged TCR beta genes was performed with a multiplex PCR assay on genomic DNA. The amplified TCR beta libraries were sequenced on the Illumina HiSeq System as 87-base-pair reads. On the study's bioinformatics: A later analysis counted about 80 million unique TCR beta chains across the 550 to 750 repertoires, and some 11 million of these chains were shared by at least two donors. Raw reads were error-corrected and collapsed into unique sequences with a nearest-neighbor algorithm that merged closely related sequences to remove PCR and sequencing errors. To assign V, D and J gene segments, CDR3 sequences were aligned to IMGT reference sequences. For a sequence to be retained, at least a six-nucleotide match to both a V gene segment and a J gene segment was required. A rearrangement was called productive if the CDR3 had no stop codons and remained in frame with V and J, and every other rearrangement was called non-productive. CDR3 was defined by IMGT convention, running from the second conserved V-encoded cysteine to the conserved J-encoded phenylalanine. In an earlier analysis of just under 600 of the donors, sequences lacking an unambiguous match to a single V gene segment were excluded. In an earlier analysis of some 590 of the donors, V segments were called functional above 56.7% productive rearrangements and were called segregating when the between-donor standard deviation exceeded 5%. A statistical classification framework was built to diagnose cytomegalovirus status from the catalog of TCR beta chain sequences. V and J gene assignment, in a later analysis, came from comparing TCR nucleotide sequences with IMGT/GENE-DB human TR gene sequences. Using the TCRdist pipeline, a later analysis assigned CDR3 sequences along with most-parsimonious VDJ recombination scenarios. In a later analysis, every TCR beta chain was defined by the combination of its CDR3 amino acid sequence and its V-gene family, and reads without a unique V-gene family were dropped. In a later analysis, several hundred highly shared, low-generation-probability nucleotide sequences were removed to address suspected cross-contamination and a sequencing artifact. A later analysis calculated a clonal expansion index for each public chain from normalized within-repertoire ranks of inferred template counts. Generation probabilities in a later analysis came from a VDJ recombination model fitted to out-of-frame rearrangements, and those results were checked against IGoR. In a later analysis, hypergeometric tests were used to score TCR-TCR, TCR-HLA and TCR-CMV co-occurrence, with a repertoire-size bias correction applied to TCR pairs. In a later analysis, false discovery rates were estimated by permuting HLA or CMV assignments 20 times. In a later analysis, co-occurring TCRs were grouped with DBSCAN, and TCRdist sequence similarity was added when clustering was performed within HLA-allele-positive subsets. For co-occurrence clustering, repertoires with fewer than 30,000 or more than 120,000 public chains were excluded, along with five repertoires with anomalous nucleotide sharing. TCRdb obtained this table from immuneACCESS and retained in-frame rearrangements with V and J assigned. These tables miss some clones; where compared with another copy, unresolved V genes account for less than half of the shortfall, and the remainder is unexplained. V and J calls and clone size are copied from that table; D and trimming were computed from the DNA. The sample table contains fewer than 250,000 clones; only one count was recorded for nearly 80% of them. Of the sample, around 1.9% is held by the ten largest clones.

Recombination connected TRBV7-9 to TRBJ2-1, with 7 middle bases fitting TRBD1. Sequenced input: PBMCs. The receptor was isolated from a male donor in good health and CMV-seronegative. The CDR3 amino acid sequence is: CSSSPGVQGNDNEQFF. The bases read TGTTCCAGCAGCCCTGGGGTACAGGGGAATGATAATGAGCAGTTCTTC.